This is a list of T cell receptor beta chains from one sample in a study of blood T cell repertoires in COVID-19. Libraries were prepared by immunoSEQ multiplex PCR; TCRdb keeps only in-frame clonotypes and omits some of them. The sample records about 150,000 clones, about 86% being singletons. The sequenced sample consisted of peripheral blood. The source is a man aged 70-80 years with acute or convalescent COVID-19. Each CDR3 is given with its conserved first and last residue. The D gene is left open where the match is weak. A clone size is listed for some rows: how often the clone was seen (once, few, many), or a class if it is expanded.

j_gene	d_gene	v_gene	abundance	CDR3aa	CDR3nt
TRBJ2-2	.	TRBV12-3/TRBV12-4	.	CASSYSRRELFF	TGTGCCAGCAGTTACTCCCGTCGGGAGCTGTTTTTT
TRBJ2-7	TRBD2	TRBV11-2	once	CASSSTSGSQGEQYF	TGTGCCAGCAGCTCCACTAGCGGGAGTCAAGGGGAGCAGTACTTC
TRBJ1-2	TRBD1	TRBV30	.	CACTQGSRRGYTF	TGTGCCTGCACACAGGGGTCGAGGAGGGGCTACACCTTC
TRBJ2-5	TRBD1	TRBV7-9	.	CASSFRDRQETQYF	TGTGCCAGCAGCTTCAGGGACAGGCAAGAGACCCAGTACTTC
TRBJ1-4	TRBD1	TRBV2	.	CASSERTGPSEKLFF	TGTGCCAGCAGTGAAAGGACAGGGCCGAGCGAAAAACTGTTTTTT
TRBJ2-3	TRBD2	TRBV5-4	.	CASSLASGRARDTQYF	TGTGCCAGCAGCTTGGCTAGCGGGAGGGCCAGGGATACGCAGTATTTT
TRBJ2-7	TRBD2	TRBV19	.	CASSSRRGGSSYEQYF	TGTGCCAGTAGTTCCCGGAGGGGAGGGAGCTCCTACGAGCAGTACTTC
TRBJ2-5	TRBD2	TRBV7-2	.	CASSLEALAGGPQYF	TGTGCCAGCAGCTTAGAGGCACTAGCGGGAGGGCCCCAGTACTTC
TRBJ2-1	.	TRBV27	once	CASSFPAAPHNEQFF	TGTGCCAGCAGTTTCCCTGCGGCCCCCCACAATGAGCAGTTCTTC
TRBJ2-7	TRBD2	TRBV27	.	CASSLSSGRLYEQYF	TGTGCCAGCAGTTTATCTAGCGGGAGGCTCTACGAGCAGTACTTC
TRBJ1-2	TRBD1	TRBV19	.	CASSIQQGAGGYTF	TGTGCCAGTAGTATCCAACAGGGGGCTGGTGGCTACACCTTC
TRBJ2-7	TRBD2	TRBV9	.	CASSVETSGKQYF	TGTGCCAGCAGCGTAGAAACTAGCGGGAAACAGTACTTC
TRBJ1-2	TRBD1	TRBV2	few	CASSQGQGAYYGYTF	TGTGCCAGCAGCCAGGGACAGGGAGCTTACTATGGCTACACCTTC
TRBJ2-1	TRBD1	TRBV28	few	CASSPDRGSYNEQFF	TGTGCCAGCAGTCCCGACAGGGGGTCCTACAATGAGCAGTTCTTC
TRBJ2-1	.	TRBV19	.	CASSPRGTYNEQFF	TGTGCCAGTAGTCCCCGGGGTACTTACAATGAGCAGTTCTTC
TRBJ2-3	.	TRBV6-6	.	CASSYPVTDTQYF	TGTGCCAGCAGTTACCCGGTAACAGATACGCAGTATTTT
TRBJ1-1	TRBD1	TRBV19	once	CASRTGGGTEAFF	TGTGCCAGTAGGACAGGGGGGGGGACTGAAGCTTTCTTT
TRBJ2-2	.	TRBV24-1	.	CATSEASLTGELFF	TGTGCCACCAGTGAGGCTAGTCTCACCGGGGAGCTGTTTTTT
TRBJ1-4	TRBD1	TRBV5-1	.	CASSLVQGATNEKLFF	TGCGCCAGCAGCTTGGTTCAGGGGGCAACTAATGAAAAACTGTTTTTT
TRBJ1-3	.	TRBV14	.	CASSQDRGSGNTIYF	TGTGCCAGCAGCCAAGATCGAGGGTCAGGAAACACCATATATTTT
TRBJ2-2	.	TRBV7-3	few	CASSFSPGAGELFF	TGTGCCAGCAGCTTTAGCCCCGGTGCCGGGGAGCTGTTTTTT
TRBJ1-3	.	TRBV7-9	.	CASSPGLSYFGNTIYF	TGTGCCAGCAGCCCCGGACTAAGCTATTTTGGAAACACCATATATTTT
TRBJ2-7	TRBD1	TRBV29-1	.	CSVDRGYEQYF	TGCAGCGTGGACAGGGGCTACGAGCAGTACTTC
TRBJ2-7	.	TRBV27	.	CASSLSQGRYEQYF	TGTGCCAGCAGTTTAAGCCAGGGCAGATACGAGCAGTACTTC
TRBJ1-2	TRBD1	TRBV2	.	CASSFRGIYGYTF	TGTGCCAGCAGTTTCAGGGGGATCTATGGCTACACCTTC
TRBJ2-7	TRBD2	TRBV5-6	.	CASSIGLAGSSYEQYF	TGTGCCAGCAGCATCGGACTAGCGGGTTCCTCCTACGAGCAGTACTTC
TRBJ1-2	.	TRBV6-4	.	CASRDDSNYGYTF	TGTGCCAGCAGAGACGACAGTAACTATGGCTACACCTTC
TRBJ2-6	TRBD2	TRBV5-1	.	CASTSGSSLSGANVLTF	TGCGCCAGCACTAGCGGGAGTTCTCTGTCTGGGGCCAACGTCCTGACTTTC
TRBJ2-7	TRBD1	TRBV5-4	.	CASSTGGAGYEQYF	TGTGCCAGCAGTACAGGGGGCGCGGGGTACGAGCAGTACTTC
TRBJ1-1	.	TRBV5-4	few	CASSLGGENTEAFF	TGTGCCAGCAGCTTGGGGGGCGAGAACACTGAAGCTTTCTTT
TRBJ2-3	TRBD1	TRBV28	.	CASSTTGGWTDTQYF	TGTGCCAGCAGTACCACAGGGGGCTGGACAGATACGCAGTATTTT
TRBJ2-2	.	TRBV7-2	.	CASSLARAKNTGELFF	TGTGCCAGCAGCTTAGCGCGGGCAAAGAACACCGGGGAGCTGTTTTTT
TRBJ2-7	TRBD2	TRBV7-3	once	CASSKLAGGYEQYF	TGTGCCAGCAGCAAACTAGCGGGAGGATACGAGCAGTACTTC
TRBJ2-2	TRBD2	TRBV2	.	CASILAGNTGELFF	TGTGCCAGCATCTTAGCGGGAAACACCGGGGAGCTGTTTTTT
TRBJ2-7	TRBD2	TRBV5-1	.	CAILEAGVGYEQYF	TGCGCCATCTTAGAAGCGGGAGTTGGCTACGAGCAGTACTTC
TRBJ1-3	TRBD1	TRBV7-2	once	CASSPDRSSGNTIYF	TGTGCCAGCAGCCCGGACAGGAGCTCTGGAAACACCATATATTTT
TRBJ1-4	.	TRBV27	.	CASSLWSGEKLFF	TGTGCCAGCAGTTTATGGAGTGGTGAAAAACTGTTTTTT
TRBJ2-1	.	TRBV29-1	.	CSVEVTPGHLLNNEQFF	TGCAGCGTTGAGGTTACTCCGGGACATTTGCTAAACAATGAGCAGTTCTTC
TRBJ2-7	TRBD2	TRBV28	.	CASSSWTSGDYEQYF	TGTGCCAGCAGTTCTTGGACTAGCGGAGACTACGAGCAGTACTTC
TRBJ2-2	TRBD1	TRBV25-1	.	CASGSSTGSGTGELFF	TGTGCCAGCGGGAGCTCGACAGGGTCGGGGACCGGGGAGCTGTTTTTT
TRBJ1-1	.	TRBV6-5	.	CASSYSPTDYEAFF	TGTGCCAGCAGTTACTCGCCGACGGACTATGAAGCTTTCTTT
TRBJ2-7	TRBD1	TRBV11-3	few	CASSSRDSVHEQYF	TGTGCCAGCAGCTCCCGGGACAGTGTCCACGAGCAGTACTTC
TRBJ2-7	TRBD1	TRBV7-9	.	CASSPGMTGTFSYEQYF	TGTGCCAGCAGCCCTGGAATGACAGGGACCTTCTCCTACGAGCAGTACTTC
TRBJ1-5	.	TRBV7-6	.	CASSLGGRSNQPQHF	TGTGCCAGCAGCTTAGGGGGCCGAAGCAATCAGCCCCAGCATTTT
TRBJ1-2	TRBD1	TRBV19	.	CASSPRTGTYGYTF	TGTGCCAGTAGTCCGAGGACAGGGACCTATGGCTACACCTTC
TRBJ2-7	TRBD2	TRBV18	.	CASSLASGTYEQYF	TGTGCCAGCTCACTAGCTAGCGGAACCTACGAGCAGTACTTC
TRBJ2-1	.	TRBV5-1	few	CASSPLRTAYNEQFF	TGCGCCAGCAGCCCGCTCCGGACAGCCTACAATGAGCAGTTCTTC
TRBJ2-2	.	TRBV7-7	.	CASSLAQEAGELFF	TGTGCTAGCAGCTTAGCACAGGAAGCCGGGGAGCTGTTTTTT
TRBJ2-7	TRBD2	TRBV3-1/TRBV3-2	.	CASSQDTTSGSLNYEQYF	TGTGCCAGCAGCCAAGATACGACTAGCGGGAGCCTTAACTACGAGCAGTACTTC
TRBJ2-3	.	TRBV19	.	CASSRTGLGTDTQYF	TGTGCCAGTAGCCGTACAGGGTTGGGCACAGATACGCAGTATTTT
TRBJ1-3	.	TRBV11-2	.	CASSLEGVAGNTIYF	TGTGCCAGCAGCTTAGAAGGGGTTGCGGGAAACACCATATATTTT
TRBJ1-1	.	TRBV3-1/TRBV3-2	few	CASRRGQGNTEAFF	TGTGCCAGCAGACGGGGACAAGGAAACACTGAAGCTTTCTTT
TRBJ2-3	TRBD2	TRBV5-8	.	CASSYISGSADTQYF	TGTGCCAGCAGCTATATAAGCGGGAGTGCGGATACGCAGTATTTT
TRBJ1-2	TRBD1	TRBV6-4	.	CASSERTGQTSGYTF	TGTGCCAGCAGTGAGAGGACAGGGCAGACGAGTGGCTACACCTTC
TRBJ1-2	.	TRBV30	.	CAWSVDRDYGYTF	TGTGCCTGGAGTGTAGACAGAGACTATGGCTACACCTTC
TRBJ2-1	TRBD2	TRBV9	many	CASSGSGASYNEQFF	TGTGCCAGCAGCGGTAGCGGGGCCTCCTACAATGAGCAGTTCTTC
TRBJ2-7	TRBD1	TRBV3-1/TRBV3-2	.	CASSQTGGFNEQYF	TGTGCCAGCAGTCAGACAGGGGGCTTCAACGAGCAGTACTTC
TRBJ2-1	TRBD1	TRBV5-4	.	CASSPGTRDRNEQFF	TGTGCCAGCAGCCCTGGGACAAGGGACAGGAATGAGCAGTTCTTC